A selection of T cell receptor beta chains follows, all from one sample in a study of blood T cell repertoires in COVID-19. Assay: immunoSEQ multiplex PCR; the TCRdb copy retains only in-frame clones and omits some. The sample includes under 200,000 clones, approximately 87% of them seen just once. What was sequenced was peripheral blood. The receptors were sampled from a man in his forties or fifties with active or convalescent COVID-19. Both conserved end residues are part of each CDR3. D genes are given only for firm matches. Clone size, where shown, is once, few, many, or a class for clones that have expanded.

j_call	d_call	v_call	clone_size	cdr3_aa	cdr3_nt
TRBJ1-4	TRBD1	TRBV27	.	CASSFVDGQGREKLFF	TGTGCCAGCAGTTTCGTGGATGGACAGGGGCGAGAAAAACTGTTTTTT
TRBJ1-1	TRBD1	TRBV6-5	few	CASRQRQGMNTEAFF	TGTGCCAGCAGACAGCGACAGGGAATGAACACTGAAGCTTTCTTT
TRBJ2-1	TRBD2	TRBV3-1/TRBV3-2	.	CASSLKRGGLGNEQFF	TGTGCCAGCAGCCTGAAGCGGGGGGGATTGGGCAATGAGCAGTTCTTC
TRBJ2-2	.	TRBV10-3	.	CAISAPLSGNTGELFF	TGTGCCATCAGTGCACCTTTGAGCGGGAACACCGGGGAGCTGTTTTTT
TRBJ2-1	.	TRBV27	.	CASSVYRDYNEQFF	TGTGCCAGCAGTGTATACAGGGACTACAATGAGCAGTTCTTC
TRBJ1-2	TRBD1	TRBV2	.	CASSQDRVYGYTF	TGTGCCAGCAGCCAGGACAGGGTCTATGGCTACACCTTC
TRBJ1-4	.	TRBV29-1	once	CSVVTAGHNEKLFF	TGCAGCGTTGTGACAGCGGGACATAATGAAAAACTGTTTTTT
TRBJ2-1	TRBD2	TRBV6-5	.	CASRSIAGVNNEQFF	TGTGCCAGCAGATCTATAGCGGGGGTTAACAATGAGCAGTTCTTC
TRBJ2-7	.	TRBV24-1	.	CATSGFLSSYEQYF	TGTGCCACCAGCGGGTTCCTTAGCTCCTACGAGCAGTACTTC
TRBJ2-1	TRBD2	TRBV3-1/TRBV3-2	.	CASSQMGLAGGLATSNEQFF	TGTGCCAGCAGCCAGATGGGACTAGCGGGGGGCCTCGCCACGTCGAATGAGCAGTTCTTC
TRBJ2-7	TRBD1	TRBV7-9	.	CASSSREGGLHEQYF	TGTGCCAGCAGCTCCCGGGAAGGGGGCTTACACGAGCAGTACTTC
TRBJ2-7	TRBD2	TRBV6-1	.	CASSEGSSGGLIVGEQYF	TGTGCCAGCAGTGAAGGTAGTAGCGGGGGGTTAATTGTGGGCGAGCAGTACTTC
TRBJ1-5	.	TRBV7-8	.	CASGRAGGQPQHF	TGTGCCAGCGGGCGGGCGGGAGGTCAGCCCCAGCATTTT
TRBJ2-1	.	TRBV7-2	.	CASSFDRLQFF	TGTGCCAGCAGCTTCGACAGGCTGCAGTTCTTC
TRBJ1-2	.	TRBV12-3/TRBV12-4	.	CASTAWGRNGYTF	TGTGCCAGCACTGCGTGGGGCCGGAATGGCTACACCTTC
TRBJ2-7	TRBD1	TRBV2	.	CASSPDRASYEQYF	TGTGCCAGCAGTCCGGACAGGGCCTCCTACGAGCAGTACTTC
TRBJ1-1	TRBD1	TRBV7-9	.	CASSSQLTGGTEAFF	TGTGCCAGCAGTAGCCAACTTACAGGGGGCACTGAAGCTTTCTTT
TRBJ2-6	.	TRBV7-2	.	CASSLVAGEVAGANVLTF	TGTGCCAGCAGCTTAGTGGCAGGGGAAGTGGCTGGGGCCAACGTCCTGACTTTC
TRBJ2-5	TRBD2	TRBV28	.	CASSFPEAGGQETQYF	TGTGCCAGCAGTTTCCCGGAAGCGGGGGGGCAAGAGACCCAGTACTTC
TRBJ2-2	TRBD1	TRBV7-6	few	CASSLAYRGRTGELFF	TGTGCCAGCAGCTTAGCCTACAGGGGGCGGACCGGGGAGCTGTTTTTT
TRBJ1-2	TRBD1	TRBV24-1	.	CATSDGDSNYGYTF	TGTGCCACCAGTGATGGGGACAGTAACTATGGCTACACCTTC
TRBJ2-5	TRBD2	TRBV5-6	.	CASSLASASGGPETQYF	TGTGCCAGCAGCTTGGCCTCGGCTAGCGGGGGGCCGGAGACCCAGTACTTC
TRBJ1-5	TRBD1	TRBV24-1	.	CATSDSGTGGLQPQHF	TGTGCCACCAGTGATTCCGGGACAGGGGGACTCCAGCCCCAGCATTTT
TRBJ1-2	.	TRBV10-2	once	CASSDSGVGYTF	TGCGCCAGCAGTGATTCAGGGGTAGGCTACACCTTC
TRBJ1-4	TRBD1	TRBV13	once	CASSLGQGGTTNEKLFF	TGTGCCAGCAGCCTGGGACAGGGAGGGACAACTAATGAAAAACTGTTTTTT
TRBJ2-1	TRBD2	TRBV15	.	CATSKFGTSGNEQFF	TGTGCCACCAGCAAATTTGGGACTAGCGGTAATGAGCAGTTCTTC
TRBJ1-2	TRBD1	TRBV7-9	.	CASRTGFTNYGYTF	TGTGCCAGCCGGACAGGATTTACGAACTATGGCTACACCTTC
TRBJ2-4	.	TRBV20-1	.	CSAALGNIQYF	TGCAGTGCTGCGCTTGGAAACATTCAGTACTTC
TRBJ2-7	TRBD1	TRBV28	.	CASRRQGTYEQYF	TGTGCCAGCAGGAGACAGGGCACCTACGAGCAGTACTTC
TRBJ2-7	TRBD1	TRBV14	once	CASSQIGRGLYEQYF	TGTGCCAGCAGCCAAATCGGCAGGGGGCTGTACGAGCAGTACTTC
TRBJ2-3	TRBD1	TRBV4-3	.	CASSQDVRGSQYF	TGCGCCAGCAGCCAAGATGTCAGGGGGTCGCAGTATTTT
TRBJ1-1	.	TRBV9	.	CASSVGGSNMNTEAFF	TGTGCCAGCAGCGTAGGAGGCAGCAACATGAACACTGAAGCTTTCTTT
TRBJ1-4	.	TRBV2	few	CASRDRVGSEKLFF	TGTGCCAGCAGGGATAGGGTCGGGAGTGAAAAACTGTTTTTT
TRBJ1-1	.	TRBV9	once	CASSFAGDTEAFF	TGTGCCAGCAGCTTCGCGGGAGACACTGAAGCTTTCTTT
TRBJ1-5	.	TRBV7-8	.	CASSSTRVLNQPQHF	TGTGCCAGCAGCTCCACGCGAGTCCTTAATCAGCCCCAGCATTTT
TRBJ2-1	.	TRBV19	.	CASSTSSGDTSYNEQFF	TGTGCCAGTAGTACCTCATCGGGGGATACCTCCTACAATGAGCAGTTCTTC
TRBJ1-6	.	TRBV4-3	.	CASSLSSYNSPLHF	TGCGCCAGCAGCCTTAGCTCCTATAATTCACCCCTCCACTTT
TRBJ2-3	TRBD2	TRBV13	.	CASSLGGTSGGFRTDTQYF	TGTGCCAGCAGCTTAGGCGGGACTAGCGGGGGTTTCCGCACAGATACGCAGTATTTT
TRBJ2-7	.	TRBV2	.	CASSVQVGYEQYF	TGTGCCAGCAGTGTTCAGGTTGGATACGAGCAGTACTTC
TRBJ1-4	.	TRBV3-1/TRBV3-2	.	CASSFRRQLTNEKLFF	TGTGCCAGCAGCTTCAGAAGACAGCTAACTAATGAAAAACTGTTTTTT
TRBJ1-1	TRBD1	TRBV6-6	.	CASIPGTEAEAFF	TGTGCCAGCATTCCCGGGACAGAGGCTGAAGCTTTCTTT
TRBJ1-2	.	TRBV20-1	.	CSAIQGNGYTF	TGCAGTGCTATTCAGGGTAATGGCTACACCTTC
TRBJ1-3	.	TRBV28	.	CASVRYRDSGNTIYF	TGTGCCAGCGTCCGGTACAGGGACTCTGGAAACACCATATATTTT
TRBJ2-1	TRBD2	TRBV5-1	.	CASSSSGGDEQFF	TGCGCCAGCAGCTCCAGCGGGGGGGATGAGCAGTTCTTC
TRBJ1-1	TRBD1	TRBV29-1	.	CSARDRTLFEAFF	TGCAGCGCCAGGGACAGGACCCTCTTTGAAGCTTTCTTT
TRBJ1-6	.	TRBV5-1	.	CASSPLGESYNSPLHF	TGCGCCAGCAGCCCCTTGGGAGAGAGTTATAATTCACCCCTCCACTTT
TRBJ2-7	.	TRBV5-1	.	CASSPPAKPYEQYF	TGCGCCAGCAGCCCCCCAGCGAAACCCTACGAGCAGTACTTC
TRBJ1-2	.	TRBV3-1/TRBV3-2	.	CASSQQSGGSGYTF	TGTGCCAGCAGCCAACAATCCGGGGGTTCGGGCTACACCTTC
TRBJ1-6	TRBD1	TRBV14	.	CASSQVEPGQGEYNSPLHF	TGTGCCAGCAGCCAAGTGGAACCGGGACAGGGGGAATATAATTCACCCCTCCACTTT
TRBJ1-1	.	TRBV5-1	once	CASTLNTEAFF	TGCGCCAGCACTCTGAACACTGAAGCTTTCTTT
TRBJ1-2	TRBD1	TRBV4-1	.	CASSQGPGQGDGYTF	TGCGCCAGCAGCCAAGGACCGGGACAGGGGGATGGCTACACCTTC